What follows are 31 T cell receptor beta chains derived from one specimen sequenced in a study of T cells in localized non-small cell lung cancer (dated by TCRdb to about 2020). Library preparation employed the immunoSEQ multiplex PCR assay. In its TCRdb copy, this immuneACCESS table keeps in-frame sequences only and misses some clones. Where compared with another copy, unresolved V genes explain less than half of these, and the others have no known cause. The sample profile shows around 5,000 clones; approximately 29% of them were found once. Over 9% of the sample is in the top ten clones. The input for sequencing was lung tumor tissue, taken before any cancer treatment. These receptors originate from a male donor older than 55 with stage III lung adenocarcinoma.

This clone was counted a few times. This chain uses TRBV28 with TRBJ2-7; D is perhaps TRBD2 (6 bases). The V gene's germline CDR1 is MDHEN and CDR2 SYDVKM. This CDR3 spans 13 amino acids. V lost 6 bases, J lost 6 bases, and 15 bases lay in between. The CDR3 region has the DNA TGTGCCAGCAGCCCAAGGCGGGGAGCCGAGCAGTACTTC. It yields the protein CASSPRRGAEQYF.

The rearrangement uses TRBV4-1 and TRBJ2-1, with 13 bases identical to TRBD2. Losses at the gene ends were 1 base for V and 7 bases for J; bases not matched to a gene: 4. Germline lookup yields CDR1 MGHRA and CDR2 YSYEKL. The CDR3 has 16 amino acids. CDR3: CASSQAETSGRNEQFF. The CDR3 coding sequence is TGCGCCAGCAGCCAAGCTGAGACTAGCGGGAGGAATGAGCAGTTCTTC.

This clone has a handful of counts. Here the CDR3 DNA reads TGTGCCAGCAGTTACTCGGACAGTCCTAGCACAGATACGCAGTATTTT. Protein: CASSYSDSPSTDTQYF. The V call is TRBV6-8, the J call TRBJ2-3; tentative D call: TRBD1 (6 bases). Germline V gene data show CDR1 as MNHGY and CDR2 as SAAAGT. The V and J ends lost 0 bases and 0 bases respectively, with 10 bases between them. This CDR3 contains 16 residues.

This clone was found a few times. The CDR3, as DNA: TGTGCCAGCAGCGTAGCTACTTTCTCCGGGTCAAGGTCCTACAATGAGCAGTTCTTC. Protein: CASSVATFSGSRSYNEQFF. This chain uses TRBV9 with TRBJ2-1; D is unresolved. V lost 0 bases and J lost 1, with 20 bases in between. Germline CDR1 SGDLS, CDR2 YYNGEE. This CDR3 region has 19 residues. Complete variable domain (other parts from reference TRBV9 and TRBJ2-1): DSGVTQTPKHLITATGQRVTLRCSPRSGDLSVYWYQQSLDQGLQFLIQYYNGEERAKGNILERFSAQQFPDLHSELNLSSLELGDSALYFCASSVATFSGSRSYNEQFFGPGTRLTVL.

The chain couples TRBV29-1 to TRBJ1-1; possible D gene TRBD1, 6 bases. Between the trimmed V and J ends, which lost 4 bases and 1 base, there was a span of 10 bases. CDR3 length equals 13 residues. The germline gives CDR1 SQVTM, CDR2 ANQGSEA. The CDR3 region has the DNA TGCAGCGTTGTCGCAGGGGCGAACACTGAAGCTTTCTTT. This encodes CSVVAGANTEAFF.

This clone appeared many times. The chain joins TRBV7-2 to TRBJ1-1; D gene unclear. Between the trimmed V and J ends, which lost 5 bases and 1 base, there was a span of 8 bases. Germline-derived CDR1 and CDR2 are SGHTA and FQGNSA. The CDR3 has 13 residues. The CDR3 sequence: CASSLGWNTEAFF. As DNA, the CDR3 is TGTGCCAGCAGCCTCGGTTGGAACACTGAAGCTTTCTTT.

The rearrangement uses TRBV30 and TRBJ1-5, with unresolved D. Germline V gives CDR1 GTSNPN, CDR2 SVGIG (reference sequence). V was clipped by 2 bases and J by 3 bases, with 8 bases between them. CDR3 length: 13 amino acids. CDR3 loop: CAWSMNDNQPQHF. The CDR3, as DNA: TGTGCCTGGAGTATGAATGACAATCAGCCCCAGCATTTT.

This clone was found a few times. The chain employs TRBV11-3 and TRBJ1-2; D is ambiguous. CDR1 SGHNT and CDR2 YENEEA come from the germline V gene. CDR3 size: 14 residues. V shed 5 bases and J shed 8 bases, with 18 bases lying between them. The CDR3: CASSPRVDSTGYTF. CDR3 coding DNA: TGTGCCAGCAGCCCCCGTGTGGATTCTACCGGCTACACCTTC. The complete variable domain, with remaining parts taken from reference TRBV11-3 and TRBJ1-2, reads EAGVVQSPRYKIIEKKQPVAFWCNPISGHNTLYWYLQNLGQGPELLIRYENEEAVDDSQLPKDRFSAERLKGVDSTLKIQPAELGDSAVYLCASSPRVDSTGYTFGSGTRLTVV.

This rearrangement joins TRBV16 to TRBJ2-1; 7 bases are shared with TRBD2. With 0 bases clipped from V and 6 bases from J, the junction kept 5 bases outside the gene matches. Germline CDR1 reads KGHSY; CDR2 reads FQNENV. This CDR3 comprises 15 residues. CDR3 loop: CASSQSRLAFNEQFF. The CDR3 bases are TGTGCCAGCAGCCAATCGAGACTAGCCTTCAATGAGCAGTTCTTC.

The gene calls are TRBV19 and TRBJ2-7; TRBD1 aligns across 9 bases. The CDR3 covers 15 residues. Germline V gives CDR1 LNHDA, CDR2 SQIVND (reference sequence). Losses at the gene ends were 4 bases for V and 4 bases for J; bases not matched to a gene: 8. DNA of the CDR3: TGTGCCAGTAGTAGGGATGGGACAGGGTCTTACGAGCAGTACTTC. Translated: CASSRDGTGSYEQYF.

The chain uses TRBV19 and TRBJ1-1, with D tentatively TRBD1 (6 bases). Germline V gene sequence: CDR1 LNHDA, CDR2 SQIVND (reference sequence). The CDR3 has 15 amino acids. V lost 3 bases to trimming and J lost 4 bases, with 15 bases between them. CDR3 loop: CASSILRGRSTEAFF. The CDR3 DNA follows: TGTGCCAGTAGTATCTTGCGGGGGCGGTCCACTGAAGCTTTCTTT.

The CDR3 bases are TGTGCCAGCAGCCCTCGACAGGGGGAAGGCAATGAGCAGTTCTTC. Translating it yields CASSPRQGEGNEQFF. The chain recombines TRBV7-7 with TRBJ2-1, with 9 bases aligning to TRBD1. V shed 5 bases and J 6 bases; nucleotides not matched to a gene: 8. The CDR3 is 15 amino acids. Germline CDR1 SSHAT, CDR2 FNYEAQ (reference sequence).

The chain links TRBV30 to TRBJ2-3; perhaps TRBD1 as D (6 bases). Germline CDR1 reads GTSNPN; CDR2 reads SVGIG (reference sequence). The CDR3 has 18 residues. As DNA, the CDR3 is TGTGCTTTGAGTCTCGTTGTAAAGTCTGGGGGCAATGCGGAGGCGCAGTATTTT. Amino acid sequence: CALSLVVKSGGNAEAQYF.

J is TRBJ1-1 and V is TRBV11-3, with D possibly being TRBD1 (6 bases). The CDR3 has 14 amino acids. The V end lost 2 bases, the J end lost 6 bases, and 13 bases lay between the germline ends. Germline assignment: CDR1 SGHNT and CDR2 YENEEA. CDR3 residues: CASSLITGIAEAFF. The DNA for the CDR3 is TGTGCCAGCAGCTTAATAACAGGGATCGCTGAAGCTTTCTTT.

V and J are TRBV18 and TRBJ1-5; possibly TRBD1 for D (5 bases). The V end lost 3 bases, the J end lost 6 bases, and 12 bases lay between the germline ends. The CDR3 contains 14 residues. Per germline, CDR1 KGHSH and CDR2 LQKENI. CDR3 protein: CASSPGQGSQPQHF. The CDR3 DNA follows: TGTGCCAGCTCACCCGGTCAGGGCAGTCAGCCCCAGCATTTT.

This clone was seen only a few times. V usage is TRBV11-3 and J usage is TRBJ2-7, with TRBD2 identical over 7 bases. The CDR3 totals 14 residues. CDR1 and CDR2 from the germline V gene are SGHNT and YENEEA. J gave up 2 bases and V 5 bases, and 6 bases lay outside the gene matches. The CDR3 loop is CASSGGLGTYEQYF. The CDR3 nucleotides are TGTGCCAGCAGCGGAGGACTAGGGACCTACGAGCAGTACTTC. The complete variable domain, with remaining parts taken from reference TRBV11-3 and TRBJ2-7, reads EAGVVQSPRYKIIEKKQPVAFWCNPISGHNTLYWYLQNLGQGPELLIRYENEEAVDDSQLPKDRFSAERLKGVDSTLKIQPAELGDSAVYLCASSGGLGTYEQYFGPGTRLTVT.

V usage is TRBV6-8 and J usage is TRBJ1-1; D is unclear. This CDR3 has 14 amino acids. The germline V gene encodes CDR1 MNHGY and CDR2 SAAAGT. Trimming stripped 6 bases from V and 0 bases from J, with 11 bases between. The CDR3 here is CASRSGLMNTEAFF. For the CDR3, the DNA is TGTGCCAGCAGATCCGGGTTGATGAACACTGAAGCTTTCTTT.

CDR3 protein: CASSQDLPPSPQHF. CDR3 sequence (DNA): TGTGCCAGCAGCCAAGATCTACCACCTTCGCCCCAGCATTTT. The chain recombines TRBV14 with TRBJ1-5; D not resolved. Germline loops: CDR1 SGHDN, CDR2 FVKESK. V dropped 0 bases and J dropped 9 bases, with 12 bases sitting between them. This CDR3 contains 14 residues.

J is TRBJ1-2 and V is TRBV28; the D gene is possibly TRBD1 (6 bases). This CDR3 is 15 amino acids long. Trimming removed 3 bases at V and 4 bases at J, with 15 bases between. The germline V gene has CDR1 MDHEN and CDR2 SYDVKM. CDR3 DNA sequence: TGTGCCAGCAGTTTTGGGGGGCGGCTAAGCTATGGCTACACCTTC. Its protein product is CASSFGGRLSYGYTF.

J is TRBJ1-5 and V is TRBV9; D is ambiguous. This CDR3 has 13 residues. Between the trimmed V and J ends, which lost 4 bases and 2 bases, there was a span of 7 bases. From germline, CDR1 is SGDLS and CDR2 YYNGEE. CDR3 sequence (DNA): TGTGCCAGCAGCCCGTTGGGCAATCAGCCCCAGCATTTT. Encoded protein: CASSPLGNQPQHF.

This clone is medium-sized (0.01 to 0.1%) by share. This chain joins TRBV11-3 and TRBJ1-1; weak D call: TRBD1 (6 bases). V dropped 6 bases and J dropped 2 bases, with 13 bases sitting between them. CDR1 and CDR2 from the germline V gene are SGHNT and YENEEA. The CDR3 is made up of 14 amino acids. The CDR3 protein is CASSPWGTNTEAFF. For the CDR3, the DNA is TGTGCCAGCAGTCCATGGGGGACAAACACTGAAGCTTTCTTT.

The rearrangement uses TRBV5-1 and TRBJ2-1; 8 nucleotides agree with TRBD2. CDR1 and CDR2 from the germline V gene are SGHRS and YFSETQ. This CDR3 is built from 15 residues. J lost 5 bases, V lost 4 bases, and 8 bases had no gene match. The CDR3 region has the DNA TGCGCCAGCAGCGACGGAACTAGCGGTCACAATGAGCAGTTCTTC. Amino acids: CASSDGTSGHNEQFF. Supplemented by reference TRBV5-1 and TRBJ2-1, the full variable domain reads KAGVTQTPRYLIKTRGQQVTLSCSPISGHRSVSWYQQTPGQGLQFLFEYFSETQRNKGNFPGRFSGRQFSNSRSEMNVSTLELGDSALYLCASSDGTSGHNEQFFGPGTRLTVL.

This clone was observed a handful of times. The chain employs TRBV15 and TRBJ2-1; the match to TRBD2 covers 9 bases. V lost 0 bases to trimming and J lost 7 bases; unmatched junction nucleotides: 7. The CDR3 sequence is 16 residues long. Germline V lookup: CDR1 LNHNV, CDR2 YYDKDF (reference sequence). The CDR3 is CATSRDGSGRRNEQFF. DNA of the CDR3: TGTGCCACCAGCAGAGATGGTAGCGGGAGAAGGAATGAGCAGTTCTTC.

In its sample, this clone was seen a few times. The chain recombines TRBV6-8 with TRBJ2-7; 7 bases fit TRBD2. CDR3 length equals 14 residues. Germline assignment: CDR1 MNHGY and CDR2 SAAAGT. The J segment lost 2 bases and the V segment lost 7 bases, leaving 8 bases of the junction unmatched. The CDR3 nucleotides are TGTGCCAGCACCCTCCGCGGGGGAACCTACGAGCAGTACTTC. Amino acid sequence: CASTLRGGTYEQYF.

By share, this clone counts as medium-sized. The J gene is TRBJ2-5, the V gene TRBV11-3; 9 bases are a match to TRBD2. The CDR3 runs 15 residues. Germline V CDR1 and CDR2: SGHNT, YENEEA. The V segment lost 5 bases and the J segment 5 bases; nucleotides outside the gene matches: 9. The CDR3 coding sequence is TGTGCCAGCAGCCTCCAAGCGGGAGGCGGCGAGACCCAGTACTTC. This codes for CASSLQAGGGETQYF. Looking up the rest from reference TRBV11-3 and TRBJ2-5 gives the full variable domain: EAGVVQSPRYKIIEKKQPVAFWCNPISGHNTLYWYLQNLGQGPELLIRYENEEAVDDSQLPKDRFSAERLKGVDSTLKIQPAELGDSAVYLCASSLQAGGGETQYFGPGTRLLVL.

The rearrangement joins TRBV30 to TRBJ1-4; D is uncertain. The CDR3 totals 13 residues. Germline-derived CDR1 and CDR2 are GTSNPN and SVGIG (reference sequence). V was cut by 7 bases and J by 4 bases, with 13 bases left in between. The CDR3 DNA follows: TGTGCCTTCCACCGGGCACTTAATGAAAAACTGTTTTTT. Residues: CAFHRALNEKLFF.

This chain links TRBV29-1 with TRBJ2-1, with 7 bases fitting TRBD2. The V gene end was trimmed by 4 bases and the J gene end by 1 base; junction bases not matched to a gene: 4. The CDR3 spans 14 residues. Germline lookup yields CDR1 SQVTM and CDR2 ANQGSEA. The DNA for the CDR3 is TGCAGCGTTGTAGGACTAGGGTCCTACAATGAGCAGTTCTTC. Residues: CSVVGLGSYNEQFF.

The DNA for the CDR3 is TGCAGCGTTGGACAGGCCTTCGCGAACACTGAAGCTTTCTTT. As protein: CSVGQAFANTEAFF. The chain links TRBV29-1 to TRBJ1-1, with D perhaps TRBD1 (6 bases). Trimming left V 4 bases short and J 1 base short, with 13 bases between. The CDR3 totals 14 residues. The germline CDR1 and CDR2 sequences are SQVTM and ANQGSEA.

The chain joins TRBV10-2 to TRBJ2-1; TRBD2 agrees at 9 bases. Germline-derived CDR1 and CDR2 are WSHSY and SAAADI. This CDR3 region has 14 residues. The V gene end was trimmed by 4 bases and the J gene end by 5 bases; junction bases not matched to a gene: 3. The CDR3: CASSVAGGDNEQFF. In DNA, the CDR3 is TGCGCCAGCAGTGTTGCGGGAGGGGACAATGAGCAGTTCTTC.

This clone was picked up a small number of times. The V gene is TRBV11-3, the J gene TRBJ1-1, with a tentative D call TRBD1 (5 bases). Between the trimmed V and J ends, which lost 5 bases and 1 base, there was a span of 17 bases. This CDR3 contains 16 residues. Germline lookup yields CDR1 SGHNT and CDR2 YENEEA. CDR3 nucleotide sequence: TGTGCCAGCAGCATCACTATGAGCGGGGCGAACACTGAAGCTTTCTTT. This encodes CASSITMSGANTEAFF. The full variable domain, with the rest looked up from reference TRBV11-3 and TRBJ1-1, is EAGVVQSPRYKIIEKKQPVAFWCNPISGHNTLYWYLQNLGQGPELLIRYENEEAVDDSQLPKDRFSAERLKGVDSTLKIQPAELGDSAVYLCASSITMSGANTEAFFGQGTRLTVV.

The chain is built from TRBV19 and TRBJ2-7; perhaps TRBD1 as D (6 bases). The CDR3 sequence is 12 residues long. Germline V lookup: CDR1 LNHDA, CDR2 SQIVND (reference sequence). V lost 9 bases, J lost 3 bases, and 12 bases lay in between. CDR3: CASAATGYEQYF. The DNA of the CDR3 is TGTGCCAGCGCGGCGACAGGCTACGAGCAGTACTTC. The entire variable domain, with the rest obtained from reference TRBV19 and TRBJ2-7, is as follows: DGGITQSPKYLFRKEGQNVTLSCEQNLNHDAMYWYRQDPGQGLRLIYYSQIVNDFQKGDIAEGYSVSREKKESFPLTVTSAQKNPTAFYLCASAATGYEQYFGPGTRLTVT.